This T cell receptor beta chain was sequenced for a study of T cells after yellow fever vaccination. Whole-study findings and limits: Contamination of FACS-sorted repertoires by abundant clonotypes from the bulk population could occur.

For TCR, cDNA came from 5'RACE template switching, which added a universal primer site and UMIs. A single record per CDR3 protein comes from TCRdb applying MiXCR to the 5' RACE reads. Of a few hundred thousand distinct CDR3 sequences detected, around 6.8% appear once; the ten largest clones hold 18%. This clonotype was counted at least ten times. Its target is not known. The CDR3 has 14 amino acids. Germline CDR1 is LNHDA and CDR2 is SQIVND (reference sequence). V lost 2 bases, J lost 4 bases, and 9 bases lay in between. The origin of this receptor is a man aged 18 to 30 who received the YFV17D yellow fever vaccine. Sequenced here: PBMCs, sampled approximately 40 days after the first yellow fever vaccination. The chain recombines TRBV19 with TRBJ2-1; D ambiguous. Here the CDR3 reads CASSIRASYNEQFF. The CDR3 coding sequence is TGTGCCAGTAGTATAAGAGCCTCTTACAATGAGCAGTTCTTC.